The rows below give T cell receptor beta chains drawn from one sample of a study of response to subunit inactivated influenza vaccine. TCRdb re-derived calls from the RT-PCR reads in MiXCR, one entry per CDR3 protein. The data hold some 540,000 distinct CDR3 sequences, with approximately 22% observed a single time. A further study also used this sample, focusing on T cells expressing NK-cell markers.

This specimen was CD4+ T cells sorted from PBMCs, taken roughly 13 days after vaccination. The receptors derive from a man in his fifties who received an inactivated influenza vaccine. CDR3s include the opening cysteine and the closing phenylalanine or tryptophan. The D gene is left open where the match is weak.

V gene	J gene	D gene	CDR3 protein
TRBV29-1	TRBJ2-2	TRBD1	CSVAPDRATGELFF
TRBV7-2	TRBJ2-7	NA	CASSLVAPGGSYEQYF
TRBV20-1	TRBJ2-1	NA	CSARRQGPPEQFF
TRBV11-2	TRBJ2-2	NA	CASSLRFNPNTGELFF
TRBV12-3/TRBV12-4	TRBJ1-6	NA	CASTSGANSPLHF
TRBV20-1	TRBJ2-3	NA	CSARPWGDNTDTQYF
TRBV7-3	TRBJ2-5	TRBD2	CASSPGLERAQYF
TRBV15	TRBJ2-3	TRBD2	CATSGQGLAGGTDTQYF
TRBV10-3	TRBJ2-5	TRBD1	CASRFSGQSQETQYF
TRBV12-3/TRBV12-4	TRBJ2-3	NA	CASSSQVFDTQYF
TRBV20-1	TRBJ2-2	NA	CSATPPGTGELFF
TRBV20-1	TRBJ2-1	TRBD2	CSAIQLAGILNEQFF
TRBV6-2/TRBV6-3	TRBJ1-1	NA	CASSYRSGTGVNTEAFF
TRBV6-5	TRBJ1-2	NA	CASSYSSGVDYGYTF
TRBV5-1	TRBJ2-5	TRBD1	CASSWGQNQETQYF
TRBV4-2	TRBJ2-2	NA	CASSQSGSNTGELFF
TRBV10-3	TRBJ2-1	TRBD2	CAISAGGNEQFF
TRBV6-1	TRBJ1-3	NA	CASRGWGLGNTIYF
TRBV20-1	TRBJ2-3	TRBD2	CSARTLAGGRAQYF
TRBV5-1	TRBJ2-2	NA	CASSWGTQGTGELFF
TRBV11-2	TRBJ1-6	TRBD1	CASSLGDRGLAWGSPLHF
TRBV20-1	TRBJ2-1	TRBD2	CSARGREIDNEQFF
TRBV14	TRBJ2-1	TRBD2	CASSQLLAGGYNEQFF
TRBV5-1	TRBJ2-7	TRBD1	CASSLGTGEGRLYF
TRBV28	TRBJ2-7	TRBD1	CASLPRGQGAKEQYF
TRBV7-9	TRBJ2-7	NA	CASSAADRSFSYEQYF
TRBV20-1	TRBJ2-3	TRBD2	CSATGRADTQYF
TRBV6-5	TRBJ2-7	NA	CASSYRPPYEQYF
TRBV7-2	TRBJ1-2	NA	CASSLGQGWNGYTF
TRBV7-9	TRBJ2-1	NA	CASSLAGEWDEQFF
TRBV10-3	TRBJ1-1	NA	CAIGGALNTEAFF
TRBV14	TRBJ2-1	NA	CASSQVDRSQFF
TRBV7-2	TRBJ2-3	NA	CASSLGPYGTDTQYF
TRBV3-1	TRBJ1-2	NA	CASSQDFSTGGYTF
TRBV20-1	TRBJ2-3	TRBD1	CSQPGQGSTDTQYF
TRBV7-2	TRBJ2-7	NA	CASSFDGYEQYF
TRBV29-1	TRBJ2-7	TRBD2	CSVGGEGRGSSYEQYF
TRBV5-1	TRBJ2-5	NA	CASRPGQLQETQYF
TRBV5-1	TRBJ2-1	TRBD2	CASSALGTSGRKAPHNEQFF
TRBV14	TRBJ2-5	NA	CASSRRGLETQYF
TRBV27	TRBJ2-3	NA	CASSLWTGRGTDTQYF
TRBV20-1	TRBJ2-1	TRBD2	CSASIGRTLAEQFF